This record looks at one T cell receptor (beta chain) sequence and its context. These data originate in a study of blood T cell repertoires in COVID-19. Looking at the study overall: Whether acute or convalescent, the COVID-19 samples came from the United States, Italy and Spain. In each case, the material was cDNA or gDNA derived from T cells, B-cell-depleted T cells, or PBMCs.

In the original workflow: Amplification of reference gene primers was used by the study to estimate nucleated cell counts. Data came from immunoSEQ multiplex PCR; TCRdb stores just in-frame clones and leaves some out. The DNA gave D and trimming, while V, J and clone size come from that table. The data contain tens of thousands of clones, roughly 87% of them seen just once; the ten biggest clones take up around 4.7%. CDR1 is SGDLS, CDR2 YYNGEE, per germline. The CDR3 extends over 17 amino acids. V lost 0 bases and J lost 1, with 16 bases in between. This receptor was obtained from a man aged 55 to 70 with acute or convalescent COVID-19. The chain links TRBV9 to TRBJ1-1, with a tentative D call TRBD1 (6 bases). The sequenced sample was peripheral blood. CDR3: CASSVALAGVGNTEAFF. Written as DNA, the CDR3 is TGTGCCAGCAGCGTAGCTTTGGCAGGGGTTGGGAACACTGAAGCTTTCTTT.